These 22 T cell receptor beta chains were all obtained from the same sample, sequenced in a study of cytomegalovirus exposure and HLA in healthy donors. Measured with immunoSEQ multiplex PCR; TCRdb has only the in-frame clones, and not every one. The data show approximately 150,000 clones, about nine tenths seen once. The sample was PBMCs. These receptors were collected from a man in his late teens or twenties in good health and CMV-seronegative.

The rearrangement links TRBV7-2 to TRBJ2-3, with D hard to call. This CDR3 has 14 residues. V lost 4 bases to trimming and J lost 0 bases, with 8 bases between them. Germline-derived CDR1 and CDR2 are SGHTA and FQGNSA. The DNA for the CDR3 is TGTGCCAGCAGCTCTCGCGGAAGCACAGATACGCAGTATTTT. It specifies CASSSRGSTDTQYF.

V gene TRBV2 combines with J gene TRBJ1-5; the match to TRBD1 covers 7 bases. This CDR3 contains 16 residues. Per the germline V gene, CDR1 is SNHLY and CDR2 is FYNNEI. The V segment lost 2 bases and the J segment 3 bases; nucleotides outside the gene matches: 7. The CDR3 DNA sequence: TGTGCCAGCAGTGAAACCAGGGGGGCCCTCAATCAGCCCCAGCATTTT. It is translated as CASSETRGALNQPQHF.

This clone has only a few counts. Here the CDR3 reads CASRGGYNSPLHF. In DNA, the CDR3 is TGTGCCAGCAGAGGGGGATATAATTCACCCCTCCACTTT. The chain links TRBV9 to TRBJ1-6; D is perhaps TRBD1 (6 bases). The CDR3 is 13 residues long. V dropped 5 bases and J dropped 4 bases, with 7 bases sitting between them. CDR1 SGDLS and CDR2 YYNGEE come from the germline V gene.

The rearrangement uses TRBV7-9 and TRBJ1-1; no firm D call. V lost 3 bases and J 7 bases, leaving 12 bases between the germline ends. The CDR3 runs 13 residues. Germline values: CDR1 SEHNR, CDR2 FQNEAQ (reference sequence). CDR3 residues: CASSFGKRFEAFF. CDR3 nucleotide sequence: TGTGCCAGCAGCTTCGGTAAGCGTTTTGAAGCTTTCTTT. Using reference TRBV7-9 and TRBJ1-1 for the parts outside the CDR3, the full variable domain is DTGVSQNPRHKITKRGQNVTFRCDPISEHNRLYWYRQTLGQGPEFLTYFQNEAQLEKSRLLSDRFSAERPKGSFSTLEIQRTEQGDSAMYLCASSFGKRFEAFFGQGTRLTVV.

The chain is built from TRBV15 and TRBJ2-7; weak D call: TRBD2 (7 bases). Germline CDR1 and CDR2: LNHNV and YYDKDF (reference sequence). The CDR3 runs to 15 residues. V was pared by 1 base and J by 2 bases, with 12 bases between. The CDR3 DNA follows: TGTGCCACCAGCAGAGCCGGCGGGGGCACCTACGAGCAGTACTTC. This gives the protein CATSRAGGGTYEQYF.

This clone was picked up one time. V and J are TRBV28 and TRBJ2-1; 9 bases line up with TRBD2. Germline V CDR1 and CDR2: MDHEN, SYDVKM. The CDR3 loop spans 16 amino acids. The ends lost 2 bases at V and 7 bases at J; junction bases unmatched: 9. The CDR3 loop reads CASSLRVAGDKNEQFF. The CDR3 nucleotides read TGTGCCAGCAGTTTACGGGTAGCGGGAGATAAGAATGAGCAGTTCTTC.

J is TRBJ1-1 and V is TRBV6-1; D is undetermined. Looked up from germline, CDR1 is MNHNS and CDR2 is SASEGT. This CDR3 contains 15 residues. With 5 bases removed from V and 1 base from J, the gap between germline ends came to 14 bases. The CDR3 region has the DNA TGTGCCAGCAGTCTAGGGCGGGTCGCGAACACTGAAGCTTTCTTT. Residues: CASSLGRVANTEAFF.

The gene calls are TRBV9 and TRBJ2-1, with 12 positions matching TRBD2. J was trimmed by 9 bases and V by 1 base; bases with no gene match: 8. The V gene's germline CDR1 is SGDLS and CDR2 YYNGEE. This CDR3 spans 16 amino acids. DNA of the CDR3: TGTGCCAGCAGCGTACCAAGGACTAGCGGGAATACTGAGCAGTTCTTC. It specifies CASSVPRTSGNTEQFF.

This chain uses TRBV30 with TRBJ1-2; D ambiguous. The germline CDR1 and CDR2 sequences are GTSNPN and SVGIG (reference sequence). V lost 2 bases and J 5 bases, leaving 12 bases between the germline ends. The CDR3 consists of 13 residues. The CDR3 DNA sequence: TGTGCCTGGAGTTCAACGGGAGAATATGGCTACACCTTC. It yields the protein CAWSSTGEYGYTF.

This clone has just a few counts. The genes are TRBV11-3 and TRBJ1-3; possibly TRBD1 for D (6 bases). The CDR3 contains 18 residues. V lost 4 bases and J lost 1, with 20 bases in between. Germline V lookup: CDR1 SGHNT, CDR2 YENEEA. The CDR3 protein is CASSSEGGQRKSGNTIYF. DNA for the CDR3: TGTGCCAGCAGCTCAGAGGGCGGACAGAGAAAATCTGGAAACACCATATATTTT.

The genes are TRBV4-3 and TRBJ1-4, with D maybe TRBD1 (6 bases). In germline, CDR1 is LGHNA, CDR2 YSLEER. The CDR3 runs to 16 residues. The V end was cut by 4 bases, the J end by 4 bases, with 16 bases between. This chain's CDR3 is CASSPGQGRGNEKLFF. The CDR3 region has the DNA TGCGCCAGCAGCCCCGGGCAGGGGCGAGGTAATGAAAAACTGTTTTTT.

V is TRBV7-2 and J is TRBJ2-3; 8 positions match TRBD2. The CDR3 is 15 amino acids. The germline V gene encodes CDR1 SGHTA and CDR2 FQGNSA. The trim removed 2 bases at V and 2 bases at J, leaving 3 bases unmatched. The CDR3 DNA reads TGTGCCAGCAGCTTAAACGGGAGGGCCACAGATACGCAGTATTTT. Protein sequence: CASSLNGRATDTQYF.

This clone was counted once. J is TRBJ2-6 and V is TRBV5-1; D is perhaps TRBD1 (6 bases). This CDR3 comprises 17 residues. CDR1 is SGHRS, CDR2 YFSETQ, per germline. V dropped 4 bases and J dropped 0 bases, with 14 bases sitting between them. CDR3 in amino acids: CASSPGDISSGANVLTF. In nucleotides, the CDR3 is TGCGCCAGCAGCCCCGGGGACATAAGCTCTGGGGCCAACGTCCTGACTTTC. Based on the CDR3 plus reference TRBV5-1 and TRBJ2-6, the full variable domain is KAGVTQTPRYLIKTRGQQVTLSCSPISGHRSVSWYQQTPGQGLQFLFEYFSETQRNKGNFPGRFSGRQFSNSRSEMNVSTLELGDSALYLCASSPGDISSGANVLTFGAGSRLTVL.

The chain uses TRBV4-3 and TRBJ1-1, with 8 bases fitting TRBD1. The germline CDR1 and CDR2 sequences are LGHNA and YSLEER. The CDR3 length is 14 residues. The ends lost 4 bases at V and 7 bases at J; junction bases unmatched: 8. This CDR3 reads CASSRGDRSNEAFF. The CDR3 DNA reads TGCGCCAGCAGCCGGGGGGACAGGAGCAATGAAGCTTTCTTT.

V and J are TRBV30 and TRBJ2-5; 9 bases fit TRBD2. Losses at the gene ends were 7 bases for V and 5 bases for J; bases not matched to a gene: 8. The germline gives CDR1 GTSNPN, CDR2 SVGIG (reference sequence). The CDR3 is 13 amino acids. The CDR3 loop is CAYRAGGSETQYF. As DNA, the CDR3 is TGTGCCTATAGGGCGGGAGGGTCGGAGACCCAGTACTTC.

This clone came up once. The genes are TRBV2 and TRBJ1-6, with 8 bases identical to TRBD1. CDR1 and CDR2 from the germline V gene are SNHLY and FYNNEI. The CDR3 covers 15 residues. The V gene end was trimmed by 6 bases and the J gene end by 7 bases; junction bases not matched to a gene: 8. The CDR3 DNA follows: TGTGCCAGCAGGGACACAGGGGGTTGGAATTCACCCCTCCACTTT. Translating gives CASRDTGGWNSPLHF.

V and J are TRBV6-5 and TRBJ1-2, with D uncertain. The CDR3 length is 15 residues. Germline CDR1 and CDR2: MNHEY and SVGAGI. V dropped 0 bases and J dropped 1 base, with 9 bases sitting between them. In DNA, the CDR3 is TGTGCCAGCAGTTACTCGAGGGAAAATAACTATGGCTACACCTTC. Its translation is CASSYSRENNYGYTF.

The rearrangement uses TRBV10-3 and TRBJ1-1, with D uncertain. V shed 8 bases and J shed 1 base, with 17 bases lying between them. This CDR3 is 15 amino acids long. CDR1 is ENHRY, CDR2 SYGVKD, per germline. CDR3 loop: CAIADAGSANTEAFF. The CDR3 DNA follows: TGTGCCATCGCCGACGCCGGGTCCGCGAACACTGAAGCTTTCTTT.

V usage is TRBV11-3 and J usage is TRBJ2-1; 15 nucleotides line up with TRBD2. This CDR3 has 18 residues. V shed 5 bases, J shed 2 bases, and the junction held 7 bases outside the gene matches. Germline lookup yields CDR1 SGHNT and CDR2 YENEEA. CDR3 amino acids: CASSQGLAGGMTYNEQFF. The CDR3 nucleotides are TGTGCCAGCAGCCAAGGACTAGCGGGAGGGATGACCTACAATGAGCAGTTCTTC.

V gene TRBV9 combines with J gene TRBJ1-1, with D unclear. CDR1 SGDLS and CDR2 YYNGEE come from the germline V gene. The CDR3 has 14 residues. Trimming left V 1 base short and J 4 bases short, with 11 bases between. In DNA form, the CDR3 reads TGTGCCAGCAGCGTACAGTCCCAGCGCACTGAAGCTTTCTTT. This translates into CASSVQSQRTEAFF. The entire variable domain, with the rest obtained from reference TRBV9 and TRBJ1-1, is as follows: DSGVTQTPKHLITATGQRVTLRCSPRSGDLSVYWYQQSLDQGLQFLIQYYNGEERAKGNILERFSAQQFPDLHSELNLSSLELGDSALYFCASSVQSQRTEAFFGQGTRLTVV.

The chain employs TRBV6-5 and TRBJ1-4, with D perhaps TRBD1 (5 bases). V was shortened by 5 bases and J by 4 bases, with 11 bases between the two germline ends. The germline V gene has CDR1 MNHEY and CDR2 SVGAGI. The CDR3 extends over 14 amino acids. This CDR3 reads CASSHRFFNEKLFF. The CDR3 bases are TGTGCCAGCAGTCACAGGTTTTTTAATGAAAAACTGTTTTTT.

The rearrangement links TRBV7-2 to TRBJ2-3; 10 nucleotides agree with TRBD1. The CDR3 sequence is 15 residues long. V gave up 5 bases and J gave up 4 bases; unmatched junction bases: 6. Per germline, CDR1 SGHTA and CDR2 FQGNSA. The CDR3 sequence: CASSLTGGGADTQYF. In DNA form, the CDR3 reads TGTGCCAGCAGCCTGACAGGGGGCGGCGCAGATACGCAGTATTTT.